This T cell receptor (beta chain) derives from a study of T cell responses to AZD1222 COVID-19 vaccine (dated by TCRdb to about 2021). Looking at the study overall: AZD1222 recipients given second doses at about 4 weeks or at about 12 weeks were pooled, since spike-specific TCR depth and breadth were not found to differ between the two schedules. TCR sequencing was performed for 233 trial participants, of whom 200 to 210 were given two doses of AZD1222 and approximately 25 were given two doses of MenACWY control vaccine. Enrollment into the trials was organized by age into subgroups of 18-55, 56-69 and 70-plus years, and those subgroups contained roughly 150, 30 and 60 TCR-sequenced participants, respectively. Beyond this particular receptor, the publication reports: The 56-69-year group was small, and its depth increase did not reach significance, likely because of low power. The vaccine-associated CD4 TCRs covered the entire spike protein, and the dominant responses fell in regions 160-218 and 743-854. Because no day 14 peak-response samples were available, the repertoires could be characterized only after the peak T cell response. Conclusions about previously exposed vaccinees are limited because only five or six AZD1222 recipients were SARS-CoV-2 seropositive at baseline. Nearly half of unique spike-specific TCRs reportedly recognized epitopes outside regions mutated in the B.1.351 and B.1.1.7 variants. Participants were mostly white British, with more females than males. The authors suggested clonal diversity may have been underestimated. After two AZD1222 doses, both the breadth and the depth of spike-specific TCRs were significantly higher than at day 0 and than in MenACWY recipients.

The CDR3 regions of human TCRbeta chains were analyzed by immunosequencing. Processing in the source paper ran as follows. Repertoire TCRs were matched against a reference library of SARS-CoV-2-specific TCRs generated with the MIRA antigen-specificity platform. Breadth was defined as the fraction of unique TCRs that were SARS-CoV-2-associated. Depth was defined as the fraction of total T cells that were SARS-CoV-2-associated. Using the MIRA data, each spike-specific TCR was mapped to the spike region that the TCR reacts to and placed in a CD4 or CD8 class. Log10-transformed breadth and depth values were compared by one-way ANOVA with Sidak's multiple comparisons tests. TCRdb stores this immuneACCESS table with in-frame sequences only. Part of the clones is absent; in the studies checked, under half of the shortfall reflects unresolved V genes, and no reason is known for the rest. Clone size and V and J calls were adopted from that table, with D and trimming inferred from the DNA. Recorded for this sample are about 110,000 clones; roughly four fifths of them occurred a single time. 4% to 5% of the sample is held by the ten biggest clonotypes.

In light of the paper, this sample's time point label describes: baseline before first vaccination. Vaccinee samples were obtained from the UK trials COV001 and COV002, which included a single-blind randomized controlled phase 2/3 trial of AZD1222 (ChAdOx1 nCoV-19) in healthy adults. For TCRbeta chain sequencing, PBMC samples from trial participants were taken at day 0 and at day 28 after the second dose. Relative to germline, V is missing 5 bases and J is missing 4 bases, with 36 bases of the junction outside any gene match. In the germline V gene, CDR1 corresponds to SGDLS and CDR2 to YYNGEE. From the cysteine through the phenylalanine, the CDR3 covers 24 amino acids. Of all the DNA, just the CDR3 is kept, 72 bases in frame from base 1. Note on this clone: Its antigen is unknown. Nothing much larger sits one base from this clone, and base qualities are not available.

The receptor was isolated from an adult in good health. Source: peripheral blood, taken on day 0 of AZD1222 vaccination. Recombination joined TRBV9 with TRBJ1-2; 9 bases in between match TRBD1. Here is the DNA: TGTGCCAGCAGGCACATGGACAGGACTATAAAGAAACATTGTGGGGACAGGGTTCGCTATGGCTACACCTTC. Its amino acids are CASRHMDRTIKKHCGDRVRYGYTF.